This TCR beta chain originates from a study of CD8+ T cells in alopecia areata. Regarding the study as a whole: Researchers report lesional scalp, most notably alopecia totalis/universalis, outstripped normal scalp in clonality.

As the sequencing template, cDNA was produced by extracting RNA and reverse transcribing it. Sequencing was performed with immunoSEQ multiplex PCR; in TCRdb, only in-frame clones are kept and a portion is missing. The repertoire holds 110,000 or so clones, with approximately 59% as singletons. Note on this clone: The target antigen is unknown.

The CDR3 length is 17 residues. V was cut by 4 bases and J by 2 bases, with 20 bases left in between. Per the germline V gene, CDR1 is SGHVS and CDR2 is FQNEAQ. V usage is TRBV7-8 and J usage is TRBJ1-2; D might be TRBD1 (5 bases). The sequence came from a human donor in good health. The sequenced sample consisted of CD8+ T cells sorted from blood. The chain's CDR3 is CASSSPVGRRSNYGYTF. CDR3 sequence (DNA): TGTGCCAGCAGCTCCCCTGTGGGGCGGAGAAGCAACTATGGCTACACCTTC.